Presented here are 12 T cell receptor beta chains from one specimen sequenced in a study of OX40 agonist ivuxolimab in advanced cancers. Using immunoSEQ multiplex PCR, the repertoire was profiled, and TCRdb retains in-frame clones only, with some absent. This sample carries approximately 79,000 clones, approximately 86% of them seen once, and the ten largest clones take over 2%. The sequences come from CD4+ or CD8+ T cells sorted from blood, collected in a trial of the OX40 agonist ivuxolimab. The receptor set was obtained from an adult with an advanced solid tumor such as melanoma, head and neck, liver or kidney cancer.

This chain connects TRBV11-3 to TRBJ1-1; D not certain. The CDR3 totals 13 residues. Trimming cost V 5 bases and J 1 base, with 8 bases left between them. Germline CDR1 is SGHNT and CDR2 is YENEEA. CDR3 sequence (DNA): TGTGCCAGCAGCCTAACAGAGAACACTGAAGCTTTCTTT. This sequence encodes CASSLTENTEAFF. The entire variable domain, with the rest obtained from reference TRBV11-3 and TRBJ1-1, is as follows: EAGVVQSPRYKIIEKKQPVAFWCNPISGHNTLYWYLQNLGQGPELLIRYENEEAVDDSQLPKDRFSAERLKGVDSTLKIQPAELGDSAVYLCASSLTENTEAFFGQGTRLTVV.

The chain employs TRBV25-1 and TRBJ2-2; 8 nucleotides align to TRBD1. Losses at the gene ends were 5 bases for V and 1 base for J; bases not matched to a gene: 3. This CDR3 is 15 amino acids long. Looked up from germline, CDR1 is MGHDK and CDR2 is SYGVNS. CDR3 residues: CASSSQGVNTGELFF. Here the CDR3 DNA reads TGTGCCAGCAGTTCACAGGGGGTGAACACCGGGGAGCTGTTTTTT.

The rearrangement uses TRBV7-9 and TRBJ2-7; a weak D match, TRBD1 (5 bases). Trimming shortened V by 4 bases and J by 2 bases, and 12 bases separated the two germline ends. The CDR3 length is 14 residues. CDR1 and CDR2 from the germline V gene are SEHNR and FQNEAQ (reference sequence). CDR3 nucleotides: TGTGCCAGCAGCTCTGGGGCCCCCGCCTACGAGCAGTACTTC. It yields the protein CASSSGAPAYEQYF. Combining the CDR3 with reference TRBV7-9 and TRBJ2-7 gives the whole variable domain DTGVSQNPRHKITKRGQNVTFRCDPISEHNRLYWYRQTLGQGPEFLTYFQNEAQLEKSRLLSDRFSAERPKGSFSTLEIQRTEQGDSAMYLCASSSGAPAYEQYFGPGTRLTVT.

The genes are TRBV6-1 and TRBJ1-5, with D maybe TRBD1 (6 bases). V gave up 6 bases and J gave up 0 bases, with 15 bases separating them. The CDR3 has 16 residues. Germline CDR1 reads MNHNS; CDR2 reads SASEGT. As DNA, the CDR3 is TGTGCCAGCAGGGAATCAGGGACAATTAGCAATCAGCCCCAGCATTTT. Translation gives CASRESGTISNQPQHF.

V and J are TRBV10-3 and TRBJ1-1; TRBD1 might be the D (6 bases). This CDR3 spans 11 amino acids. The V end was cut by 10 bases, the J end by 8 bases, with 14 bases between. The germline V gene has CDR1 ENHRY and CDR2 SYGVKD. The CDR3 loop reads CATGAGAEAFF. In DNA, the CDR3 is TGTGCCACGGGGGCAGGGGCCGAAGCTTTCTTT.

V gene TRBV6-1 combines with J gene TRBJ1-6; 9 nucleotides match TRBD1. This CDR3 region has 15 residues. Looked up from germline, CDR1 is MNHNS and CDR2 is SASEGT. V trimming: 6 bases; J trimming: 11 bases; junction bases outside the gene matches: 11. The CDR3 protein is CASRVGGQGWTPLHF. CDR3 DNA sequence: TGTGCCAGCAGGGTAGGTGGACAGGGGTGGACACCCCTCCACTTT.

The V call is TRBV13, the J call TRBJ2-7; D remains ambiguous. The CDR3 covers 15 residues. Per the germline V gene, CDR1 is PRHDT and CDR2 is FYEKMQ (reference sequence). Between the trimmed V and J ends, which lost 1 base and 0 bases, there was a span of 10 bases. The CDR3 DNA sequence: TGTGCCAGCAGCTTAGAATGGCAGAGCTCCTACGAGCAGTACTTC. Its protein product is CASSLEWQSSYEQYF.

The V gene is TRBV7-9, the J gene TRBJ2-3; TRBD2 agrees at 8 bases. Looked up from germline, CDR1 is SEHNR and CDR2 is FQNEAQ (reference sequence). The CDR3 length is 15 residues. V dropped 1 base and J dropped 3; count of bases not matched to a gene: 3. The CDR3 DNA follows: TGTGCCAGCAGCTTAGACGGGAGGGGGACAGATACGCAGTATTTT. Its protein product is CASSLDGRGTDTQYF.

CDR3: CASRGTIKETQYF. In DNA form, the CDR3 reads TGTGCCAGCAGGGGGACTATCAAAGAGACCCAGTACTTC. The rearrangement uses TRBV2 and TRBJ2-5; 7 bases agree with TRBD2. V lost 6 bases, J lost 3 bases, and 4 bases stayed unmatched. The length of the CDR3 is 13 residues. The germline gives CDR1 SNHLY, CDR2 FYNNEI.

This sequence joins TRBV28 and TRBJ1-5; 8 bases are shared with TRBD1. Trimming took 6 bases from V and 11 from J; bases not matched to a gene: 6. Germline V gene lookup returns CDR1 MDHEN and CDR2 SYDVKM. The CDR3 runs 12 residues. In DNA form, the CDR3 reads TGTGCCAGCAGCGCAACAGGGGGAGCCCAGCATTTT. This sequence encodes CASSATGGAQHF.

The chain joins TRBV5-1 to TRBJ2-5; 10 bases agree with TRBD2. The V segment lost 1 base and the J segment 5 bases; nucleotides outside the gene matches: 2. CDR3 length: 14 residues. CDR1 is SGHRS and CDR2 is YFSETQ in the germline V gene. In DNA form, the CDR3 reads TGCGCCAGCAGCTTGCTAGCGGGGGATGAGACCCAGTACTTC. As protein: CASSLLAGDETQYF.

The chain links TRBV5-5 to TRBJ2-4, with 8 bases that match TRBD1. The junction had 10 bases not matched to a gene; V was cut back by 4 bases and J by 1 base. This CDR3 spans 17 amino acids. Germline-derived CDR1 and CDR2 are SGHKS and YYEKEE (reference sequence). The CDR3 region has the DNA TGTGCCAGCAGCGGAGGACAGGGACCTAACGCCAAAAACATTCAGTACTTC. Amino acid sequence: CASSGGQGPNAKNIQYF.